This entry lists 23 T cell receptor beta chains sequenced from one sample in a study of T cell changes during pregnancy in multiple sclerosis. Repertoires were generated with immunoSEQ multiplex PCR, while TCRdb's copy carries only in-frame clones and drops some. This sample has about 110,000 clones; 92% occur once, and the top ten carry more than 1.5%. The source was peripheral blood, collected in the third trimester of pregnancy. The receptor set was obtained from a female donor with multiple sclerosis, enrolled in a pregnancy study.

J is TRBJ2-1 and V is TRBV13; possibly TRBD2 for D (6 bases). The CDR3 has 15 amino acids. V dropped 3 bases and J dropped 4 bases, with 13 bases sitting between them. The germline V gene has CDR1 PRHDT and CDR2 FYEKMQ (reference sequence). CDR3 residues: CASSLGDLKYNEQFF. In DNA, the CDR3 is TGTGCCAGCAGCTTGGGGGACTTAAAATACAATGAGCAGTTCTTC.

CDR3 sequence: CASSLALQGGTEAFF. The CDR3 nucleotides are TGTGCCAGCAGCTTAGCGCTCCAGGGGGGCACTGAAGCTTTCTTT. The chain uses TRBV7-8 and TRBJ1-1; 7 bases fit TRBD1. The CDR3 has 15 amino acids. Germline assignment: CDR1 SGHVS and CDR2 FQNEAQ. V lost 0 bases and J lost 4; bases outside the gene matches: 5.

The CDR3 coding sequence is TGCAGTGCTGGACAGGGGAGGGCTTTCTTT. This translates into CSAGQGRAFF. The chain joins TRBV20-1 to TRBJ1-1; 9 bases are shared with TRBD1. With 5 bases clipped from V and 11 bases from J, the junction kept 3 bases outside the gene matches. Germline values: CDR1 DFQATT, CDR2 SNEGSKA (reference sequence). The CDR3 has 10 amino acids.

This CDR3 is CASSPGISGRAGYEQYF. The CDR3 DNA is TGTGCCAGCAGTCCCGGCATTAGCGGGAGGGCCGGCTACGAGCAGTACTTC. This chain connects TRBV27 to TRBJ2-7, with 11 bases that match TRBD2. In germline, CDR1 is MNHEY, CDR2 SMNVEV (reference sequence). The CDR3 is 17 amino acids. J was trimmed by 3 bases and V by 5 bases; bases with no gene match: 12.

This sequence joins TRBV9 and TRBJ2-7; D remains unclear. Per the germline V gene, CDR1 is SGDLS and CDR2 is YYNGEE. The CDR3 has 13 residues. V lost 4 bases to trimming and J lost 7 bases, with 15 bases between them. The CDR3 region is CASSNGPAREQYF. The CDR3 bases are TGTGCCAGCAGCAACGGCCCAGCGCGGGAGCAGTACTTC.

V gene TRBV6-6 combines with J gene TRBJ1-5, with 7 bases identical to TRBD1. CDR3 length: 15 amino acids. Germline CDR1 reads MNHNY; CDR2 reads SVGAGI (reference sequence). V gave up 2 bases and J gave up 2 bases; unmatched junction bases: 3. CDR3 nucleotides: TGTGCCAGCAGTTACCCCGGACAGGGCAATCAGCCCCAGCATTTT. Translation: CASSYPGQGNQPQHF.

This clone was observed a single time. V gene TRBV25-1 combines with J gene TRBJ2-7; 8 positions match TRBD2. CDR1 and CDR2 (germline): MGHDK, SYGVNS. Unmatched junction bases numbered 10, after V lost 1 base and J lost 5 bases. There are 16 residues in the CDR3. CDR3 in amino acids: CASSESPGGLLDEQYF. In DNA form, the CDR3 reads TGTGCCAGCAGTGAATCCCCGGGGGGGTTACTGGACGAGCAGTACTTC.

This chain connects TRBV28 to TRBJ2-1; possible D gene TRBD2, 5 bases. The germline V gene has CDR1 MDHEN and CDR2 SYDVKM. The CDR3 totals 16 residues. Trimming stripped 1 base from V and 6 bases from J, with 16 bases between. CDR3 bases: TGTGCCAGCAGTTTATCCGGGGTAAAAGGTGTCAATGAGCAGTTCTTC. It translates to CASSLSGVKGVNEQFF.

The J gene is TRBJ1-3, the V gene TRBV5-1, with TRBD1 matching over 8 bases. The V gene end was trimmed by 5 bases and the J gene end by 2 bases; junction bases not matched to a gene: 3. Germline V CDR1 and CDR2: SGHRS, YFSETQ. CDR3 size: 14 residues. The CDR3 reads CASSTTGAGNTIYF. The CDR3 DNA is TGCGCCAGCAGTACGACAGGGGCTGGAAACACCATATATTTT.

The chain joins TRBV5-1 to TRBJ2-3; D may be TRBD2 (6 bases). This CDR3 comprises 15 residues. Looked up from germline, CDR1 is SGHRS and CDR2 is YFSETQ. Trimming pared 0 bases from V and 2 bases from J, leaving 10 bases between. The CDR3: CASSLELAATDTQYF. The CDR3 coding sequence is TGCGCCAGCAGCTTGGAGTTAGCGGCCACAGATACGCAGTATTTT.

This sequence joins TRBV15 and TRBJ2-2; 9 nucleotides line up with TRBD2. J was trimmed by 2 bases and V by 0 bases; bases with no gene match: 4. There are 17 residues in the CDR3. Germline-derived CDR1 and CDR2 are LNHNV and YYDKDF (reference sequence). In DNA, the CDR3 is TGTGCCACCAGCAGAGAAGCGGGGGGCCAAAACACCGGGGAGCTGTTTTTT. Translated, it gives CATSREAGGQNTGELFF. Full variable domain (outside the CDR3, taken from reference TRBV15 and TRBJ2-2): DAMVIQNPRYQVTQFGKPVTLSCSQTLNHNVMYWYQQKSSQAPKLLFHYYDKDFNNEADTPDNFQSRRPNTSFCFLDIRSPGLGDTAMYLCATSREAGGQNTGELFFGEGSRLTVL.

V gene TRBV27 combines with J gene TRBJ2-7; tentatively, D is TRBD2 (6 bases). The CDR3 contains 14 residues. Trimming took off 5 bases at V and 3 bases at J, with 14 bases between the two ends. Germline V gene sequence: CDR1 MNHEY, CDR2 SMNVEV (reference sequence). The CDR3 coding sequence is TGTGCCAGCAGTCCGCGGGACGGAGTCTACGAGCAGTACTTC. Translating gives CASSPRDGVYEQYF.

This clone was counted only a few times. The CDR3 region is CASSVSDRGQGEAFF. The DNA of the CDR3 is TGTGCCAGCAGCGTATCGGACAGGGGGCAAGGTGAAGCTTTCTTT. V is TRBV9 and J is TRBJ1-1, with 11 bases matching TRBD1. Germline CDR1 is SGDLS and CDR2 is YYNGEE. The CDR3 runs to 15 residues. V dropped 1 base and J dropped 7; count of bases not matched to a gene: 6.

V and J are TRBV6-5 and TRBJ2-2, with 8 positions matching TRBD1. The CDR3 is 16 amino acids. The V and J ends lost 0 bases and 4 bases, in that order; junction bases with no gene match: 4. Germline V gene data show CDR1 as MNHEY and CDR2 as SVGAGI. The CDR3 region is CASSYSFTGGTGELFF. In nucleotides, the CDR3 is TGTGCCAGCAGTTACTCGTTTACAGGGGGCACCGGGGAGCTGTTTTTT.

This clone was counted only a few times. This chain connects TRBV19 to TRBJ2-7, with 8 bases that match TRBD1. Per germline, CDR1 LNHDA and CDR2 SQIVND (reference sequence). Trimming cost V 2 bases and J 3 bases; bases outside gene matches: 15. The CDR3 is 18 residues long. CDR3 in DNA: TGTGCCAGTAGTATATCGGGGGAATCCCGGGACAGGCGCTACGAGCAGTACTTC. Its protein product is CASSISGESRDRRYEQYF.

The CDR3 DNA sequence: TGTGCCAGCAGCCAATGGGACTCCTCGAACTATGGCTACACCTTC. It yields the protein CASSQWDSSNYGYTF. The J gene is TRBJ1-2, the V gene TRBV14; D possibly corresponds to TRBD1 (5 bases). The V gene lost 2 bases and the J gene lost 2 bases, with 12 bases spanning the gap. The V gene's germline CDR1 is SGHDN and CDR2 FVKESK. The CDR3 length is 15 residues.

The rearrangement links TRBV27 to TRBJ2-2; 11 bases agree with TRBD2. CDR1 is MNHEY and CDR2 is SMNVEV in the germline V gene (reference sequence). V was pared by 4 bases and J by 4 bases, with 8 bases of the junction left unmatched. This CDR3 is 17 amino acids long. This CDR3 is CASSSRGGTSGTGELFF. The CDR3 nucleotides are TGTGCCAGCAGTTCCCGGGGGGGGACTAGCGGCACCGGGGAGCTGTTTTTT.

The V and J genes are TRBV19 and TRBJ2-2; D remains unclear. Germline loops: CDR1 LNHDA, CDR2 SQIVND (reference sequence). The CDR3 extends over 13 amino acids. V lost 7 bases and J lost 3, with 9 bases in between. The DNA of the CDR3 is TGTGCCAGTATGGAAGGAGACACCGGGGAGCTGTTTTTT. Its translation is CASMEGDTGELFF.

As regards this clone: This same CDR3 is encoded by further DNA sequences in the sample. The genes are TRBV5-6 and TRBJ2-5, with unresolved D. This CDR3 contains 12 residues. Per the germline V gene, CDR1 is SGHDT and CDR2 is YYEEEE. V lost 0 bases and J 5 bases, leaving 5 bases between the germline ends. The CDR3 here is CASSLARETQYF. The CDR3 nucleotides are TGTGCCAGCAGCTTGGCACGGGAGACCCAGTACTTC.

The CDR3 spells CASSYSDSSPYGYTF. CDR3 nucleotide sequence: TGTGCCAGCAGTTACTCGGACAGTTCCCCCTATGGCTACACCTTC. The chain employs TRBV6-5 and TRBJ1-2; weak D call: TRBD1 (6 bases). The CDR3 consists of 15 residues. Trimming pared 0 bases from V and 4 bases from J, leaving 12 bases between. Germline-derived CDR1 and CDR2 are MNHEY and SVGAGI.

V gene TRBV6-5 combines with J gene TRBJ1-5, with D possibly being TRBD1 (5 bases). CDR1 and CDR2 from the germline V gene are MNHEY and SVGAGI. CDR3 length: 14 amino acids. V lost 6 bases and J 1 base, leaving 10 bases between the germline ends. The CDR3 DNA reads TGTGCCAGCAGCCCACAGGCCAGCAATCAGCCCCAGCATTTT. Residues: CASSPQASNQPQHF.

This sequence joins TRBV5-4 and TRBJ2-7; 8 bases are a match to TRBD1. The CDR3 is 15 residues long. Germline V gives CDR1 SGHNT, CDR2 YYREEE (reference sequence). V trimming: 1 base; J trimming: 2 bases; junction bases outside the gene matches: 5. The chain's CDR3 is CASSLQGALPYEQYF. CDR3 DNA: TGTGCCAGCAGCTTGCAGGGGGCCCTACCCTACGAGCAGTACTTC.

The gene calls are TRBV19 and TRBJ1-4, with 8 bases lining up with TRBD1. The CDR3 runs to 15 residues. Germline loops: CDR1 LNHDA, CDR2 SQIVND (reference sequence). The junction had 6 bases not matched to a gene; V was cut back by 5 bases and J by 4 bases. CDR3 nucleotide sequence: TGTGCCAGTAGTCCAAACGGACAGGGTAATGAAAAACTGTTTTTT. This gives the protein CASSPNGQGNEKLFF.